Described below is a single TCR beta chain sequence and its context. The antigen remains unidentified. The source of the sample is a study of CD8 T cells in Susac syndrome. Points from the study as a whole: As acknowledged by the study, its TCR sequencing and HLA analysis included a relatively small number of individuals.

The ends lost 4 bases at V and 1 base at J; junction bases unmatched: 15. Germline-derived CDR1 and CDR2 are LGHDT and YNNKEL (reference sequence). CDR3 length: 20 residues. Sequencing targeted TCR beta in T cells from blood (CD8+ and CD4+). FACS enriched CD8+ TEMRA cells, while bulk CD8+ and CD4+ were negatively isolated. Reverse transcription of about 0.5 to 1 ug RNA was carried out with random hexamers. Amplification of TCR beta CDR3 by immunoSEQ multiplex PCR spanned 54 Vbeta and 13 Jbeta. A single record per CDR3 protein comes from TCRdb applying MiXCR to the immunoSEQ multiplex PCR reads. The sample contains a few hundred thousand distinct CDR3 sequences, just over 90% of which appear only once.

V and J are TRBV3-1 and TRBJ2-7, with 14 bases aligning to TRBD2. Sequencing input: CD4+ T cells from PBMCs. This clonotype was sampled from a human donor with multiple sclerosis. The CDR3 protein is CASSPTSTSGRVPVSYEQYF. CDR3 sequence (DNA): TGTGCCAGCAGCCCCACCTCGACTAGCGGGAGGGTCCCCGTATCCTACGAGCAGTACTTC.